This T cell receptor (beta chain) was documented in a study of tumor and adjacent non-tumor tissue in lung cancer. The germline CDR1 and CDR2 sequences are SGHNT and YYREEE (reference sequence). CDR3 length: 13 residues. Study findings and constraints: Normal lung showed higher cumulative top 100 clone frequency than tumor.

TCRbeta libraries were built with three rounds of nested PCR, modified from ARM-PCR. TCRdb re-called the multiplex PCR reads with MiXCR, one entry per CDR3 protein. The sample consists of over 100,000 distinct CDR3 sequences, roughly 73% of them appearing once. The template was RNA from unsorted bulk tissue. Points on this clonotype: The antigen is not known. Mismatch with germline at one junction end may stem from a read error.

V and J are TRBV5-4 and TRBJ2-5; no clear D. Sequencing was carried out using lung tumor tissue. This sequence was found in an older woman with non-small cell lung cancer. CDR3 sequence reads: CTSSSTGRETQYF. CDR3 bases: TGTACCAGCAGCTCGACGGGCAGGGAGACCCAGTACTTC.